This TCR beta chain is drawn from a study of T-cell memory formation after mild COVID-19. Study conclusions and caveats: For contracting clones, CD4+ ones sat mainly in CM and EM, CD8+ in EMRA. Later expanders leaned CD4+, whereas day 15 to 85 contracting clones were balanced CD4/CD8.

Germline V CDR1 and CDR2: SGHVS, FQNEAQ. The CDR3 has 15 amino acids. V was shortened by 5 bases and J by 1 base, with 12 bases between the two germline ends. This clonotype has only a few counts. The antigen remains unidentified. Barcoded TCR alpha and TCR beta cDNA libraries with UMIs came from 5'RACE using constant-segment primers. TCRdb recomputed calls from the 5' RACE reads with MiXCR, one row per CDR3 protein. The sample holds under 200,000 distinct CDR3 sequences, less than 40% seen once. The sequencing sample was made of PBMCs or a T cell subset sorted from them (not recorded which). The rearrangement links TRBV7-8 to TRBJ2-1; tentatively, D is TRBD1 or TRBD2 (5 bases each). The TCR comes from an adult woman who had mild COVID-19 (a few samples of this study predate the infection). Cell type and time point are not known. The CDR3 coding sequence is TGTGCCAGCAGCCCGGGGCTAGCATCCTACAATGAGCAGTTCTTC. It encodes CASSPGLASYNEQFF.